These 14 T cell receptor beta chains were all obtained from the same sample, sequenced in a study of breast tumors, draining lymph nodes, adjacent tissues. In TCRdb, the multiplex PCR reads were re-called with MiXCR into one record per CDR3 protein. Seen here are 150,000 to 200,000 distinct CDR3 sequences, about 34% observed once, and the top ten hold roughly 3.8%. Samples came from axillary lymph nodes draining the breast cancer. Source material: axillary lymph node tissue. These receptors all come from a female donor with breast cancer. Some clones in this sample may be carry-over from other donors' samples.

This chain connects TRBV7-2 to TRBJ2-2; TRBD1 might be the D (6 bases). Germline V gives CDR1 SGHTA, CDR2 FQGNSA. Between the trimmed V and J ends, which lost 3 bases and 7 bases, there was a span of 18 bases. This CDR3 comprises 16 residues. The DNA of the CDR3 is TGTGCCAGCAGCTTCAGATTCGCAGGGGCCGTCGGGGAGCTGTTTTTT. Its translation: CASSFRFAGAVGELFF.

This clonotype has ten or more counts. This sequence joins TRBV7-8 and TRBJ2-6, with 11 bases identical to TRBD1. The CDR3 length is 18 residues. Germline V CDR1 and CDR2: SGHVS, FQNEAQ. The V and J ends lost 5 bases and 4 bases, in that order; junction bases with no gene match: 10. The CDR3 coding sequence is TGTGCCAGCAGCAGCCCGGACAGGGGGCGGTTGGGGGCCAACGTCCTGACTTTC. Its protein is CASSSPDRGRLGANVLTF.

In this sample, this clonotype turned up many times. The J gene is TRBJ1-2, the V gene TRBV30, with D hard to call. The CDR3 extends over 13 amino acids. The V gene's germline CDR1 is GTSNPN and CDR2 SVGIG (reference sequence). V was clipped by 2 bases and J by 3 bases, with 10 bases between them. The CDR3 bases are TGTGCCTGGAGTCCCGAGAAGGACTATGGCTACACCTTC. Protein sequence: CAWSPEKDYGYTF.

This clonotype was found once. A much larger clonotype is one base distant, so this may be a read error. The chain recombines TRBV28 with TRBJ1-2, with a possible D match to TRBD1 (6 bases). The length of the CDR3 is 14 residues. Looked up from germline, CDR1 is MDHEN and CDR2 is SYDVKM. The DNA for the CDR3 is TGTGCCAGCAGTTTAGGGGTCAGGGGAAGTGGCCACACCTTC. Its protein is CASSLGVRGSGHTF.

This clonotype came up a few times. This chain connects TRBV12-2 to TRBJ1-5. TRBV12-2 is a pseudogene locus. The CDR3 length is 18 residues. Written as DNA, the CDR3 is TGTGCAAGTCGCTTAGCGGGGGGACTTCCCTCGAGCAATCAGCCCCAGCATTTT. Its translation is CASRLAGGLPSSNQPQHF.

The J gene is TRBJ1-6, the V gene TRBV15, with D uncertain. The CDR3 runs to 16 residues. CDR1 LNHNV and CDR2 YYDKDF come from the germline V gene (reference sequence). The ends were cut back, 0 bases at V and 1 base at J, with 7 bases in the middle. CDR3 sequence (DNA): TGTGCCACCAGCAGAGATGGACTGTCCTATAATTCACCCCTCCACTTT. This translates into CATSRDGLSYNSPLHF.

This clonotype was seen only a few times. A much larger clone lies one base from this, so it may be a read error. This chain joins TRBV6-1 and TRBJ2-1; 11 bases map to TRBD2. Germline CDR1 reads MNHNS; CDR2 reads SASEGT. The CDR3 sequence is 15 residues long. The V segment lost 5 bases and the J segment 4 bases; nucleotides outside the gene matches: 4. As DNA, the CDR3 is TGTGCCAGCAGTCATACTAGCGGGGGATACAATGAGCAGTTCTTC. Its translation is CASSHTSGGYNEQFF.

This clonotype was recorded at least ten times. This sequence joins TRBV10-3 and TRBJ2-3; 8 bases match TRBD2. The CDR3 extends over 17 amino acids. Germline CDR1 is ENHRY and CDR2 is SYGVKD. The junction had 15 bases not matched to a gene; V was cut back by 10 bases and J by 0 bases. For the CDR3, the DNA is TGTGCCACACAACCTTATGGAGGCGGGAGGAGCACAGATACGCAGTATTTT. Translating it yields CATQPYGGGRSTDTQYF.

V and J are TRBV7-2 and TRBJ2-7, with a possible D match to TRBD2 (7 bases). CDR3 length: 14 residues. Germline CDR1 and CDR2: SGHTA and FQGNSA. Trimming took off 4 bases at V and 3 bases at J, with 13 bases between the two ends. The CDR3 loop is CASSSGRGHYEQYF. The CDR3 DNA reads TGTGCCAGCAGCTCCGGGCGGGGGCACTACGAGCAGTACTTC.

The gene calls are TRBV27 and TRBJ2-1; TRBD2 matches at 7 bases. V lost 5 bases, J lost 7 bases, and 8 bases stayed unmatched. The germline V gene encodes CDR1 MNHEY and CDR2 SMNVEV (reference sequence). This CDR3 comprises 14 residues. The CDR3 nucleotides are TGTGCCAGCAGTCCCCGGGACTACCGAAATGAGCAGTTCTTC. It is translated as CASSPRDYRNEQFF.

Turning to this clonotype: This may arise from a read error, as a much more abundant clone is one base away. Without the conserved terminal phenylalanine or tryptophan, this CDR3 likely stems from a read error. The chain is built from TRBV3-1 and TRBJ2-2; TRBD1 or TRBD2 may be the D gene (6 bases each). V was clipped by 4 bases and J by 5 bases, with 17 bases between them. Germline V CDR1 and CDR2: LGHDT, YNNKEL (reference sequence). The CDR3 is 16 amino acids. In DNA, the CDR3 is TGTGCCAGCAGCCTACCTGGGGGGCCGAGGACCGGGGAGCTGTTTTCT. It encodes CASSLPGGPRTGELFS.

This clonotype was seen repeatedly, ten times or more. This sequence joins TRBV6-5 and TRBJ1-2, with D tentatively TRBD1 (6 bases). CDR3 size: 15 residues. Germline V gives CDR1 MNHEY, CDR2 SVGAGI. Trimming pared 4 bases from V and 1 base from J, leaving 13 bases between. The CDR3 protein is CASSSTGRYNYGYTF. CDR3 in DNA: TGTGCCAGCAGTTCCACAGGGCGGTATAACTATGGCTACACCTTC.

The V gene is TRBV7-2, the J gene TRBJ1-4; TRBD1 is a possible D gene (5 bases). V was shortened by 5 bases and J by 12 bases, with 22 bases between the two germline ends. Germline CDR1 is SGHTA and CDR2 is FQGNSA. The CDR3 sequence is 15 residues long. CDR3: CASSGGGREANELFF. The CDR3 DNA reads TGTGCCAGCAGCGGGGGGGGGAGAGAAGCTAATGAACTGTTTTTT.

This clonotype came up many times. The chain links TRBV27 to TRBJ1-5; TRBD1 agrees at 7 bases. Looked up from germline, CDR1 is MNHEY and CDR2 is SMNVEV (reference sequence). The length of the CDR3 is 16 residues. Germline trimming cut 11 bases from V and 0 bases from J; bases unmatched to any gene: 13. The CDR3 here is CAARTGAHFSNQPQHF. DNA of the CDR3: TGTGCCGCAAGGACAGGCGCCCACTTTAGCAATCAGCCCCAGCATTTT.